This is a list of T cell receptor beta chains from one sample in a study of blood T cell repertoires in COVID-19. Produced via immunoSEQ multiplex PCR; TCRdb's table is partial and in-frame only. The repertoire holds under 55,000 clones, with around 80% as singletons. Sequencing used peripheral blood. These receptors originate from a human donor in a cohort sampled during active COVID-19. Each CDR3 is given with its conserved first and last residue. The order of the fields is V gene, clone size, D gene, J gene, CDR3 DNA, CDR3 protein. The D gene is left open where the match is weak. A row's size may be missing; if present it is once, few, many or a size class.

v_gene: TRBV10-3; abundance: NA; d_gene: TRBD1; j_gene: TRBJ2-2; CDR3nt: TGTGCCATCAGTGCTACAGGGGGAACCTTCACCGGGGAGCTGTTTTTT; CDR3aa: CAISATGGTFTGELFF
v_gene: TRBV29-1; abundance: few; d_gene: TRBD2; j_gene: TRBJ2-3; CDR3nt: TGCAGCGTCCTCGGGTCCCAGCGGGAGCCACTTACGCAGTATTTT; CDR3aa: CSVLGSQREPLTQYF
v_gene: TRBV6-6; abundance: NA; d_gene: NA; j_gene: TRBJ1-1; CDR3nt: TGTGCCAGCAGTCGACATCCGGGACACATCCTGAACACTGAAGCTTTCTTT; CDR3aa: CASSRHPGHILNTEAFF
v_gene: TRBV7-8; abundance: NA; d_gene: NA; j_gene: TRBJ2-7; CDR3nt: TGTGCCAGCAGCTTAGCGGAGCGATACGAGCAGTACTTC; CDR3aa: CASSLAERYEQYF
v_gene: TRBV2; abundance: NA; d_gene: TRBD1; j_gene: TRBJ1-2; CDR3nt: TGTGCCACCTCCACTCAGGGGGCCTATGGCTACACCTTC; CDR3aa: CATSTQGAYGYTF
v_gene: TRBV10-3; abundance: NA; d_gene: NA; j_gene: TRBJ2-1; CDR3nt: TGTGCCATCAGTAAGACCACAGATGAGCAGTTCTTC; CDR3aa: CAISKTTDEQFF
v_gene: TRBV6-5; abundance: NA; d_gene: NA; j_gene: TRBJ1-5; CDR3nt: TGTGCCAGCAGCGTCGGACAGTATAGCAATCAGCCCCAGCATTTT; CDR3aa: CASSVGQYSNQPQHF
v_gene: TRBV5-5; abundance: once; d_gene: TRBD1; j_gene: TRBJ1-2; CDR3nt: TGTGCCAGCAGCTTGCAGGGGGCAAACTATGGCTACACCTTC; CDR3aa: CASSLQGANYGYTF
v_gene: TRBV6-1; abundance: few; d_gene: NA; j_gene: TRBJ2-5; CDR3nt: TGTGCCAGCAGTGATCCCGGGAGAGGGGAAGAGACCCAGTACTTC; CDR3aa: CASSDPGRGEETQYF
v_gene: TRBV3-1/TRBV3-2; abundance: NA; d_gene: NA; j_gene: TRBJ2-3; CDR3nt: TGTGCCAGCAGCCACGGGGGTAGATCCACAGATACGCAGTATTTT; CDR3aa: CASSHGGRSTDTQYF
v_gene: TRBV7-2; abundance: NA; d_gene: NA; j_gene: TRBJ2-7; CDR3nt: TGTGCCAGCAGCTTGGGGGCAAGGTACGAGCAGTACTTC; CDR3aa: CASSLGARYEQYF
v_gene: TRBV5-4; abundance: NA; d_gene: TRBD1; j_gene: TRBJ2-1; CDR3nt: TGTGCCAGCAGCATTGACGGGACAGCCCGTGAGCAGTTCTTC; CDR3aa: CASSIDGTAREQFF
v_gene: TRBV2; abundance: NA; d_gene: TRBD1; j_gene: TRBJ1-6; CDR3nt: TGTGCCAGCAAACCGGGACAGGGGACACCCCTCCACTTT; CDR3aa: CASKPGQGTPLHF
v_gene: TRBV9; abundance: NA; d_gene: TRBD2; j_gene: TRBJ2-1; CDR3nt: TGTGCCAGCAGCGTATCCCTCTCCCGGGGGGGCTCTGAGCAGTTCTTC; CDR3aa: CASSVSLSRGGSEQFF
v_gene: TRBV28; abundance: NA; d_gene: NA; j_gene: TRBJ2-7; CDR3nt: TGTGCCAGCAGTTTACCGGGTAATCCCTACGAGCAGTACTTC; CDR3aa: CASSLPGNPYEQYF
v_gene: TRBV5-6; abundance: NA; d_gene: TRBD1; j_gene: TRBJ1-4; CDR3nt: TGTGCCAGCAGCTTGGTTGCCGGACAGGGAAAACTCCGCAAAAAACTGTTTTTT; CDR3aa: CASSLVAGQGKLRKKLFF
v_gene: TRBV7-2; abundance: once; d_gene: NA; j_gene: TRBJ2-3; CDR3nt: TGTGCCAGCAGCTTACTAAGGGGTGGAGATACGCAGTATTTT; CDR3aa: CASSLLRGGDTQYF
v_gene: TRBV7-2; abundance: once; d_gene: NA; j_gene: TRBJ2-3; CDR3nt: TGTGCCAGCAGCTTAGCCTCTCCCACAGATACGCAGTATTTT; CDR3aa: CASSLASPTDTQYF
v_gene: TRBV5-1; abundance: NA; d_gene: TRBD2; j_gene: TRBJ2-3; CDR3nt: TGCGCCAGCAGCTTGGCCGGCGGTAGCGGGAGTGCAGATACGCAGTATTTT; CDR3aa: CASSLAGGSGSADTQYF
v_gene: TRBV23-1; abundance: NA; d_gene: NA; j_gene: TRBJ1-3; CDR3nt: TGCGCCAGCAGTCAGAGGTACACTAGCTCTGGAAACACCATATATTTT; CDR3aa: CASSQRYTSSGNTIYF
v_gene: TRBV10-3; abundance: NA; d_gene: TRBD1; j_gene: TRBJ2-7; CDR3nt: TGTGCCGCCACCAAGGGGGCAACCTACGAGCAGTACTTC; CDR3aa: CAATKGATYEQYF
v_gene: TRBV5-8; abundance: NA; d_gene: NA; j_gene: TRBJ2-6; CDR3nt: TGTGCCAGCAGCTTGGAGGGACAACGCGGGGCCAACGTCCTGACTTTC; CDR3aa: CASSLEGQRGANVLTF
v_gene: TRBV6-2/TRBV6-3; abundance: NA; d_gene: NA; j_gene: TRBJ2-7; CDR3nt: TGTGCCAGCAGCTCGGGATCCCTCTCCTACGAGCAGTACTTC; CDR3aa: CASSSGSLSYEQYF
v_gene: TRBV19; abundance: NA; d_gene: NA; j_gene: TRBJ2-5; CDR3nt: TGTGCCAGTAGTATGGCGGGGCGGGAGACCCAGTACTTC; CDR3aa: CASSMAGRETQYF
v_gene: TRBV12-3/TRBV12-4; abundance: NA; d_gene: NA; j_gene: TRBJ1-5; CDR3nt: TGTGCCAGCAGACTCAGGGGATATCAGCCCCAGCATTTT; CDR3aa: CASRLRGYQPQHF
v_gene: TRBV19; abundance: NA; d_gene: TRBD2; j_gene: TRBJ2-1; CDR3nt: TGTGCCAGTAGTTCCGAGACTAGCGGGAGGGCCGAGAATGAGCAGTTCTTC; CDR3aa: CASSSETSGRAENEQFF
v_gene: TRBV6-5; abundance: few; d_gene: NA; j_gene: TRBJ1-4; CDR3nt: TGTGCCAGCAGCCGACAGTCAACTAATGAAAAACTGTTTTTT; CDR3aa: CASSRQSTNEKLFF
v_gene: TRBV7-9; abundance: NA; d_gene: NA; j_gene: TRBJ2-2; CDR3nt: TGTGCCAGCAGCTTAGAGGGAGACGGGGAGCTGTTTTTT; CDR3aa: CASSLEGDGELFF
v_gene: TRBV5-1; abundance: few; d_gene: TRBD2; j_gene: TRBJ2-7; CDR3nt: TGCGCCAGCTCCCTTAGCGGGAGATCCGAGCAGTACTTC; CDR3aa: CASSLSGRSEQYF
v_gene: TRBV10-1; abundance: few; d_gene: NA; j_gene: TRBJ2-1; CDR3nt: TGCGCCAGCAGTGAGCCCGGGGGAAGCTCCTACAATGAGCAGTTCTTC; CDR3aa: CASSEPGGSSYNEQFF
v_gene: TRBV5-4; abundance: NA; d_gene: TRBD2; j_gene: TRBJ2-7; CDR3nt: TGTGCCAGCAGCCCGGGAGGCGGGCTAGAGTACGAGCAGTACTTC; CDR3aa: CASSPGGGLEYEQYF
v_gene: TRBV7-2; abundance: NA; d_gene: NA; j_gene: TRBJ2-5; CDR3nt: TGTGCCAGCAGCGCACAACGGGAGAGGCGAGAGACCCAGTACTTC; CDR3aa: CASSAQRERRETQYF
v_gene: TRBV12-3/TRBV12-4; abundance: NA; d_gene: NA; j_gene: TRBJ2-7; CDR3nt: TGTGCCAGCAGTTTCCGGGGCTACGAGCAGTACTTC; CDR3aa: CASSFRGYEQYF
v_gene: TRBV18; abundance: NA; d_gene: NA; j_gene: TRBJ2-5; CDR3nt: TGTGCCAGCTCACCACCACGGGGAGACTCGGACGAGACCCAGTACTTC; CDR3aa: CASSPPRGDSDETQYF
v_gene: TRBV3-1/TRBV3-2; abundance: NA; d_gene: NA; j_gene: TRBJ2-3; CDR3nt: TGTGCCAGCAGCCGTGGGACTAGCACAGATACGCAGTATTTT; CDR3aa: CASSRGTSTDTQYF
v_gene: TRBV28; abundance: NA; d_gene: NA; j_gene: TRBJ2-5; CDR3nt: TGTGCCAGCAGCCCTAGCTGGGGACAAGAGACCCAGTACTTC; CDR3aa: CASSPSWGQETQYF
v_gene: TRBV20-1; abundance: few; d_gene: TRBD1; j_gene: TRBJ2-1; CDR3nt: TGCAGTGCTAGTGGGACAGGCGGGACGGGGAATGAGCAGTTCTTC; CDR3aa: CSASGTGGTGNEQFF
v_gene: TRBV18; abundance: NA; d_gene: NA; j_gene: TRBJ2-3; CDR3nt: TGTGCCAGCTCACTGGGCCCGTCGGGGGATACGCAGTATTTT; CDR3aa: CASSLGPSGDTQYF
v_gene: TRBV15; abundance: NA; d_gene: TRBD1; j_gene: TRBJ2-5; CDR3nt: TGTGCCACCAGCAGAGGCAGGGGTCAGGGGGAATGGTGGGAGACCCAGTACTTC; CDR3aa: CATSRGRGQGEWWETQYF
v_gene: TRBV10-1; abundance: NA; d_gene: NA; j_gene: TRBJ2-2; CDR3nt: TGCGCCAGCAGTGAAGGACAAACGAACACCGGGGAGCTGTTTTTT; CDR3aa: CASSEGQTNTGELFF